The next 17 T cell receptor beta chains were all read from a single sample in a study of human T cells and chemical hapten exposure. TCRdb redid the calling of the RACE reads with MiXCR, one entry per CDR3 protein. The sample contains fewer than 400,000 distinct CDR3 sequences, around 7% of which appear only once. Time point: patch test 1, 2 weeks after DPC sensitization. The treatment is: therapeutic diphenylcyclopropenone sensitization with weekly scalp DPC. Sample: whole blood, taken in connection with sensitization to the hapten diphenylcyclopropenone (DPC). The receptors were sampled from a woman aged 18-30 years with alopecia areata. Some clones in this sample may be carry-over from other donors' samples.

This clonotype has a count of ten or more. CDR3 residues: CSARRGIQGTQYF. CDR3 sequence (DNA): TGCAGTGCTAGAAGGGGAATACAGGGAACGCAGTACTTC. The gene calls are TRBV20-1 and TRBJ2-7, with D possibly being TRBD1 (6 bases). CDR1 DFQATT and CDR2 SNEGSKA come from the germline V gene (reference sequence). CDR3 length: 13 amino acids. V was shortened by 2 bases and J by 9 bases, with 17 bases between the two germline ends.

Remarks on this clonotype: In this CDR3 the conserved last residue, phenylalanine or tryptophan, is missing, so a read error is likely. This chain uses TRBV5-1 with TRBJ2-5; 8 bases are a match to TRBD2. The CDR3 runs to 14 residues. The J segment lost 3 bases and the V segment lost 2 bases, leaving 3 bases of the junction unmatched. The germline V gene encodes CDR1 SGHRS and CDR2 YFSETQ. CDR3 in DNA: TGCGCCAGCAGCTTCCGTAGCGGGGAAGAGACCCAGTACCTC. Its protein is CASSFRSGEETQYL.

This clonotype was counted many times. The chain recombines TRBV6-5 with TRBJ2-6; 8 bases are a match to TRBD2. CDR1 and CDR2 from the germline V gene are MNHEY and SVGAGI. J lost 2 bases, V lost 0 bases, and 6 bases had no gene match. This CDR3 has 18 residues. This chain's CDR3 is CASSYSGLGVTGANVLTF. The CDR3 region has the DNA TGTGCCAGCAGTTACTCGGGACTAGGCGTCACTGGGGCCAACGTCCTGACTTTC.

The chain carries TRBV20-1 and TRBJ1-5; 7 positions match TRBD1. Germline assignment: CDR1 DFQATT and CDR2 SNEGSKA (reference sequence). V gave up 1 base and J gave up 2 bases; unmatched junction bases: 8. The CDR3 contains 16 residues. CDR3 protein: CSARAPGGTGNQPQHF. The CDR3 DNA reads as TGCAGTGCTAGAGCTCCAGGGGGGACGGGCAATCAGCCCCAGCATTTT.

This clonotype has more than one count but fewer than ten. V is TRBV12-3 or TRBV12-4 and J is TRBJ2-1; TRBD2 matches at 9 bases. Trimming cost V 7 bases and J 4 bases; bases outside gene matches: 8. The CDR3 consists of 15 residues. The CDR3 reads CASTRLAGDYNEQFF. CDR3 in DNA: TGTGCCAGCACTCGCTTAGCGGGGGATTACAATGAGCAGTTCTTC.

As to this clonotype: The junction and the germline gene differ at one end; a read error may be behind it. The chain couples TRBV5-1 to TRBJ1-2; D is perhaps TRBD1 (5 bases). The V gene's germline CDR1 is SGHRS and CDR2 YFSETQ. This CDR3 region has 14 residues. CDR3 nucleotides: TGCGCCAGCAGCTTCGGGACGGATCTCTATGGCTACATCTTC. Residues: CASSFGTDLYGYIF.

The rearrangement joins TRBV6-2 or TRBV6-3 to TRBJ1-2; TRBD1 might be the D (5 bases). This CDR3 is built from 14 residues. Trimming shortened V by 2 bases and J by 6 bases, and 13 bases separated the two germline ends. Germline V gene sequence: CDR1 MNHEY, CDR2 SVGEGT. The CDR3 spells CASSYLAGPDGYTF. DNA of the CDR3: TGTGCCAGCAGTTACCTGGCAGGGCCGGATGGCTACACCTTC.

This clonotype was counted between two and nine times. The genes are TRBV6-2 or TRBV6-3 and TRBJ2-3; 7 bases agree with TRBD2. The CDR3 loop spans 13 amino acids. Germline V gene sequence: CDR1 MNHEY, CDR2 SVGEGT. The trim removed 6 bases at V and 8 bases at J, leaving 8 bases unmatched. CDR3 amino acids: CASSPLAPGTQYF. The CDR3 DNA reads as TGTGCCAGCAGCCCACTAGCGCCGGGTACGCAGTATTTT.

This clonotype showed up many times. The J gene is TRBJ2-2, the V gene TRBV2; D gene ambiguous. Trimming left V 3 bases short and J 0 bases short, with 5 bases between. The CDR3 has 14 amino acids. Per germline, CDR1 SNHLY and CDR2 FYNNEI. The CDR3 DNA sequence: TGTGCCAGCAGTGACAGAGCGAACACCGGGGAGCTGTTTTTT. It translates to CASSDRANTGELFF.

The V and J genes are TRBV20-1 and TRBJ2-1; possibly TRBD1 or TRBD2 for D (5 bases each). The V end was cut by 3 bases, the J end by 4 bases, with 16 bases between. Germline loops: CDR1 DFQATT, CDR2 SNEGSKA (reference sequence). This CDR3 has 15 residues. The CDR3 protein is CSARIVGDLYNEQFF. Written as DNA, the CDR3 is TGCAGTGCTAGGATAGTGGGGGACCTATACAATGAGCAGTTCTTC.

Ten or more counts support this clonotype. The rearrangement uses TRBV4-3 and TRBJ2-3; TRBD2 aligns across 12 bases. There are 17 residues in the CDR3. Germline CDR1 and CDR2: LGHNA and YSLEER. Germline trimming cut 3 bases from V and 3 bases from J; bases unmatched to any gene: 7. The CDR3 protein is CASSHGTSGGFTDTQYF. CDR3 sequence (DNA): TGCGCCAGCAGCCATGGTACTAGCGGGGGGTTTACAGATACGCAGTATTTT.

This clonotype was seen at least ten times. For the CDR3, the DNA is TGTGCCAGCAGCGTGGAGTTCGGTACGCAGTATTTT. Amino acids: CASSVEFGTQYF. This chain links TRBV7-2 with TRBJ2-3; no firm D call. Germline V lookup: CDR1 SGHTA, CDR2 FQGNSA. V dropped 5 bases and J dropped 8 bases, with 11 bases sitting between them. The CDR3 is 12 amino acids.

This clonotype was counted ten times or more. This chain joins TRBV6-5 and TRBJ1-2, with TRBD1 as a possible D gene (5 bases). Trimming stripped 8 bases from V and 8 bases from J, with 12 bases between. Germline CDR1 and CDR2: MNHEY and SVGAGI. CDR3 length: 11 amino acids. The CDR3 is CASRGMRGYTF. CDR3 coding DNA: TGTGCCAGCCGGGGCATGAGAGGCTACACCTTC.

This clonotype was counted between two and nine times. The rearrangement uses TRBV5-6 and TRBJ2-5; perhaps TRBD1 as D (5 bases). Trimming pared 4 bases from V and 5 bases from J, leaving 18 bases between. Germline CDR1 SGHDT, CDR2 YYEEEE. The CDR3 loop spans 15 amino acids. CDR3 sequence reads: CASSLAAGRGETQYF. The CDR3 nucleotides read TGTGCCAGCAGCCTGGCGGCTGGTAGGGGTGAGACCCAGTACTTC.

The gene calls are TRBV5-1 and TRBJ1-2; possible D gene TRBD1, 6 bases. The V and J ends lost 1 base and 3 bases respectively, with 10 bases between them. The CDR3 has 14 amino acids. In germline, CDR1 is SGHRS, CDR2 YFSETQ. CDR3 in amino acids: CASSLMDSDYGYTF. In DNA, the CDR3 is TGCGCCAGCAGCTTGATGGACAGTGACTATGGCTACACCTTC.

This clonotype came up many times. The V and J genes are TRBV6-2 or TRBV6-3 and TRBJ1-1; no reliable D call. With 4 bases removed from V and 4 bases from J, the gap between germline ends came to 13 bases. From germline, CDR1 is MNHEY and CDR2 SVGEGT. The CDR3 spans 14 residues. In nucleotides, the CDR3 is TGTGCCAGCAGTTTGAAGGTAGCGAGCACTGAAGCTTTCTTT. This sequence encodes CASSLKVASTEAFF.

This chain joins TRBV6-5 and TRBJ1-2; D perhaps matches TRBD1 (6 bases). Trimming took off 4 bases at V and 8 bases at J, with 17 bases between the two ends. This CDR3 is built from 14 residues. CDR1 and CDR2 from the germline V gene are MNHEY and SVGAGI. The CDR3 region is CASSSWGAAAGYTF. In DNA form, the CDR3 reads TGTGCCAGCAGTTCATGGGGGGCGGCGGCCGGCTACACCTTC.